The 28 T cell receptor beta chains below come from one sample, sequenced in a study of identical twins. TCRdb called the 5' RACE reads again in MiXCR, with one record for every CDR3 protein. This sample carries about 450,000 distinct CDR3 sequences, approximately 18% of them seen once, and the ten largest clones take roughly 12%. Sequences were obtained from naive T cells sorted from blood. These receptors all stem from a man aged 50 to 60 in good health.

This clonotype was detected only a few times. This CDR3 reads CASSPRGGPSPLHF. CDR3 DNA: TGTGCCAGCAGCCCCCGAGGGGGCCCCTCACCCCTCCACTTT. The genes are TRBV5-4 and TRBJ1-6; 7 bases line up with TRBD1. Germline trimming cut 4 bases from V and 10 bases from J; bases unmatched to any gene: 8. Germline CDR1 reads SGHNT; CDR2 reads YYREEE (reference sequence). The CDR3 spans 14 residues.

This clonotype was seen only a few times. The gene calls are TRBV20-1 and TRBJ1-2, with 9 nucleotides matching TRBD1. The CDR3 spans 13 residues. CDR1 and CDR2 (germline): DFQATT, SNEGSKA (reference sequence). J gave up 2 bases and V 4 bases, and 2 bases lay outside the gene matches. The CDR3 loop is CSAIGQGNYGYTF. The DNA for the CDR3 is TGCAGTGCTATCGGACAGGGGAACTATGGCTACACCTTC.

The chain recombines TRBV19 with TRBJ1-5; 9 nucleotides line up with TRBD1. In germline, CDR1 is LNHDA, CDR2 SQIVND (reference sequence). Germline trimming cut 5 bases from V and 7 bases from J; bases unmatched to any gene: 6. The CDR3 spans 14 residues. The CDR3 region has the DNA TGTGCCAGTAGTGCAACAGGGGGCGGCCAGCCCCAGCATTTT. The encoded protein is CASSATGGGQPQHF.

This chain uses TRBV6-5 with TRBJ2-3; 12 bases map to TRBD2. Germline V CDR1 and CDR2: MNHEY, SVGAGI. V shed 0 bases, J shed 6 bases, and the junction held 4 bases outside the gene matches. The CDR3 length is 16 residues. The CDR3 is CASSYSASGGADTQYF. CDR3 sequence (DNA): TGTGCCAGCAGTTACTCAGCTAGCGGGGGGGCGGATACGCAGTATTTT.

This clonotype came up many times. V usage is TRBV27 and J usage is TRBJ2-7; 9 nucleotides agree with TRBD2. The ends lost 5 bases at V and 4 bases at J; junction bases unmatched: 6. From germline, CDR1 is MNHEY and CDR2 SMNVEV (reference sequence). The CDR3 has 14 amino acids. CDR3 coding DNA: TGTGCCAGCAGTAAGTTAGCGGGGGAGTACGAGCAGTACTTC. Encoded protein: CASSKLAGEYEQYF.

V usage is TRBV7-3 and J usage is TRBJ2-7; tentative D call: TRBD1 (5 bases). The CDR3 is 15 amino acids. Deletions cut 5 bases from V and 4 bases from J, with 18 bases between. Germline CDR1 SGHTA, CDR2 FQGTGA. The CDR3 region is CASSPRDSPPYEQYF. The CDR3 coding sequence is TGTGCCAGCAGCCCCAGGGATTCCCCCCCGTACGAGCAGTACTTC.

This clonotype was recorded many times. The rearrangement joins TRBV9 to TRBJ2-7; 11 bases align to TRBD2. Germline assignment: CDR1 SGDLS and CDR2 YYNGEE. Losses at the gene ends were 3 bases for V and 2 bases for J; bases not matched to a gene: 10. This CDR3 region has 17 residues. The CDR3 protein is CASSEHTGTSGTYEQYF. The CDR3 DNA follows: TGTGCCAGCAGCGAGCACACCGGGACTAGCGGAACCTACGAGCAGTACTTC.

This clonotype was seen more than once but under ten times. The rearrangement joins TRBV7-6 to TRBJ2-7; 9 bases match TRBD2. V dropped 4 bases and J dropped 7; count of bases not matched to a gene: 23. CDR1 SGHVS and CDR2 FNYEAQ come from the germline V gene. The CDR3 sequence is 19 residues long. DNA for the CDR3: TGTGCCAGCAGCTCCCTTTTAGGCGGGAGGGCCGCACAATCGGATGAGCAGTACTTC. This codes for CASSSLLGGRAAQSDEQYF.

The sample holds many counts of this clonotype. The V gene is TRBV29-1, the J gene TRBJ2-7, with 15 bases fitting TRBD2. The CDR3 contains 14 residues. CDR1 and CDR2 (germline): SQVTM, ANQGSEA. V lost 6 bases and J lost 4; bases outside the gene matches: 4. The CDR3 loop reads CSVVGLAGGYEQYF. The CDR3, as DNA: TGCAGCGTGGTAGGACTAGCGGGAGGGTACGAGCAGTACTTC.

There are a few counts of this clonotype. The J gene is TRBJ2-7, the V gene TRBV7-8, with D tentatively TRBD1 (6 bases). The CDR3 consists of 13 residues. V lost 2 bases and J lost 6, with 11 bases in between. Looked up from germline, CDR1 is SGHVS and CDR2 is FQNEAQ. The CDR3 protein is CASSLNRAPEQYF. The CDR3 nucleotides are TGTGCCAGCAGCTTAAACAGGGCTCCCGAGCAGTACTTC.

V is TRBV6-1 and J is TRBJ1-5; D not resolved. The CDR3 covers 15 residues. The V end was cut by 6 bases, the J end by 6 bases, with 18 bases between. Germline assignment: CDR1 MNHNS and CDR2 SASEGT. For the CDR3, the DNA is TGTGCCAGCAGCCCCGAGAGGGCGAGATTTCAGCCCCAGCATTTT. Translating gives CASSPERARFQPQHF.

This clonotype was detected only a few times. The gene calls are TRBV7-2 and TRBJ2-7, with TRBD1 matching 7 bases. Germline CDR1 reads SGHTA; CDR2 reads FQGNSA. J lost 5 bases, V lost 5 bases, and 9 bases had no gene match. The CDR3 spans 14 residues. The CDR3, as DNA: TGTGCCAGCAGCCCCCGACAGGGTGTCCACGAGCAGTACTTC. Amino acids: CASSPRQGVHEQYF. Filled out from reference TRBV7-2 and TRBJ2-7, the complete variable domain reads GAGVSQSPSNKVTEKGKDVELRCDPISGHTALYWYRQSLGQGLEFLIYFQGNSAPDKSGLPSDRFSAERTGGSVSTLTIQRTQQEDSAVYLCASSPRQGVHEQYFGPGTRLTVT.

In its sample, this clonotype was seen a few times. The gene calls are TRBV6-5 and TRBJ1-1, with D possibly being TRBD1 (6 bases). V dropped 5 bases and J dropped 11 bases, with 12 bases sitting between them. The CDR3 spans 11 residues. CDR1 and CDR2 (germline): MNHEY, SVGAGI. CDR3 sequence (DNA): TGTGCCAGCAGTAACAGGGTTATGGCTTTCTTT. Protein product: CASSNRVMAFF.

This clonotype was seen repeatedly, ten times or more. V and J are TRBV6-1 and TRBJ2-1, with D tentatively TRBD2 (6 bases). The V and J ends lost 5 bases and 3 bases respectively, with 14 bases between them. Germline V gene sequence: CDR1 MNHNS, CDR2 SASEGT. The CDR3 totals 15 residues. CDR3 protein: CASSPLAGLYNEQFF. The CDR3 DNA is TGTGCCAGCAGTCCACTTGCGGGGCTCTACAATGAGCAGTTCTTC.

This clonotype was seen at least ten times. The chain has TRBV20-1 and TRBJ2-7; TRBD2 aligns across 11 bases. CDR3 size: 15 residues. With 0 bases clipped from V and 4 bases from J, the junction kept 5 bases outside the gene matches. CDR1 and CDR2 (germline): DFQATT, SNEGSKA (reference sequence). The CDR3 DNA is TGCAGTGCTAGAGATCTGGCTAGCGGGGGGTACGAGCAGTACTTC. Translating gives CSARDLASGGYEQYF.

The sample holds a few counts of this clonotype. The chain employs TRBV28 and TRBJ1-5, with a tentative D call TRBD1 (5 bases). The CDR3 is 16 residues long. CDR1 and CDR2 from the germline V gene are MDHEN and SYDVKM. The V end was cut by 5 bases, the J end by 5 bases, with 19 bases between. CDR3 DNA sequence: TGTGCCAGCAGTCGTCGGGCAGGGAGACTTCATCAGCCCCAGCATTTT. Its protein is CASSRRAGRLHQPQHF.

This rearrangement joins TRBV11-1 to TRBJ2-7, with D possibly TRBD2 on 5 matching bases. V gave up 5 bases and J gave up 1 base, with 9 bases separating them. Per germline, CDR1 SGHAT and CDR2 FQDESV (reference sequence). The CDR3 has 13 residues. The CDR3 sequence: CASSKEGSYEQYF. DNA of the CDR3: TGTGCCAGCAGCAAAGAGGGTTCCTACGAGCAGTACTTC.

This chain connects TRBV29-1 to TRBJ1-2; 11 nucleotides agree with TRBD1. V was clipped by 7 bases and J by 8 bases; unmatched bases: 9. The CDR3 runs 13 residues. CDR1 is SQVTM and CDR2 is ANQGSEA in the germline V gene. CDR3 DNA sequence: TGCAGCGCCGCGGGACAGGGGGTCGGAGGCTACACCTTC. Amino acids: CSAAGQGVGGYTF. Combining the CDR3 with reference TRBV29-1 and TRBJ1-2 gives the whole variable domain SAVISQKPSRDICQRGTSLTIQCQVDSQVTMMFWYRQQPGQSLTLIATANQGSEATYESGFVIDKFPISRPNLTFSTLTVSNMSPEDSSIYLCSAAGQGVGGYTFGSGTRLTVV.

This clonotype turned up a few times. The genes are TRBV12-3 or TRBV12-4 and TRBJ1-1; D is uncertain. The CDR3 covers 14 residues. V was clipped by 5 bases and J by 0 bases, with 10 bases between them. CDR3 amino acids: CASSRSRMNTEAFF. DNA of the CDR3: TGTGCCAGCAGTCGATCCCGGATGAACACTGAAGCTTTCTTT.

This chain links TRBV29-1 with TRBJ2-1; 9 bases are a match to TRBD1. Germline assignment: CDR1 SQVTM and CDR2 ANQGSEA. The trim removed 4 bases at V and 4 bases at J, leaving 5 bases unmatched. The CDR3 runs 14 residues. The CDR3 sequence is CSVGSGTGYNEQFF. The CDR3, as DNA: TGCAGCGTTGGCTCCGGGACAGGGTACAATGAGCAGTTCTTC.

This clonotype was observed a few times. CDR3 coding DNA: TGTGCCAGCAATCTAGCGGGGGGGTTATACAATGAGCAGTTCTTC. Amino acid sequence: CASNLAGGLYNEQFF. This sequence joins TRBV12-3 or TRBV12-4 and TRBJ2-1, with 12 bases matching TRBD2. This CDR3 contains 15 residues. V lost 7 bases to trimming and J lost 4 bases; unmatched junction nucleotides: 5.

Ten or more counts support this clonotype. The chain couples TRBV25-1 to TRBJ2-5; D gene ambiguous. V was clipped by 6 bases and J by 5 bases, with 13 bases between them. Per the germline V gene, CDR1 is MGHDK and CDR2 is SYGVNS. This CDR3 has 13 residues. The CDR3 sequence: CASREPGKETQYF. The CDR3 bases are TGTGCCAGCAGAGAACCCGGCAAGGAGACCCAGTACTTC. Looking up the rest from reference TRBV25-1 and TRBJ2-5 gives the full variable domain: EADIYQTPRYLVIGTGKKITLECSQTMGHDKMYWYQQDPGMELHLIHYSYGVNSTEKGDLSSESTVSRIRTEHFPLTLESARPSHTSQYLCASREPGKETQYFGPGTRLLVL.

Many counts were recorded for this clonotype. The rearrangement links TRBV12-3 or TRBV12-4 to TRBJ2-3, with D tentatively TRBD1 or TRBD2 (5 bases each). V lost 7 bases, J lost 3 bases, and 11 bases lay in between. This CDR3 is 13 amino acids long. The CDR3 bases are TGTGCCAGCACCCTGGGACGTACAGATACGCAGTATTTT. The encoded protein is CASTLGRTDTQYF.

In its sample, this clonotype was seen a few times. V and J are TRBV7-6 and TRBJ2-6; maybe TRBD2 (5 bases). V dropped 5 bases and J dropped 0 bases, with 8 bases sitting between them. Germline V CDR1 and CDR2: SGHVS, FNYEAQ. The CDR3 is 15 residues long. The CDR3 DNA follows: TGTGCCAGCAGCATCCGGGGCTCTGGGGCCAACGTCCTGACTTTC. Its protein product is CASSIRGSGANVLTF.

The chain carries TRBV7-6 and TRBJ2-5; 8 bases are a match to TRBD2. The CDR3 is 13 amino acids. Looked up from germline, CDR1 is SGHVS and CDR2 is FNYEAQ. With 6 bases clipped from V and 9 bases from J, the junction kept 9 bases outside the gene matches. CDR3 DNA sequence: TGTGCCAGCAGTTCCGGGGGGGGTGTTCCCCAGTACTTC. It codes for CASSSGGGVPQYF.

This clonotype has a handful of counts. The V gene is TRBV12-3 or TRBV12-4, the J gene TRBJ2-4; no firm D call. The CDR3 sequence is 14 residues long. Trimming pared 4 bases from V and 2 bases from J, leaving 9 bases between. DNA for the CDR3: TGTGCCAGCAGTTCCTGGGCTCCCAAAAACATTCAGTACTTC. This gives the protein CASSSWAPKNIQYF.

V usage is TRBV10-3 and J usage is TRBJ1-5, with a possible D match to TRBD1 (5 bases). Per germline, CDR1 ENHRY and CDR2 SYGVKD. V shed 8 bases and J shed 7 bases, with 6 bases lying between them. This CDR3 contains 10 residues. DNA of the CDR3: TGTGCCATCGGGGCCCAGCCCCAGCATTTT. This translates into CAIGAQPQHF.

A few counts support this clonotype. The V gene is TRBV6-6, the J gene TRBJ2-4; D gene uncertain. The CDR3 extends over 10 amino acids. Trimming cost V 5 bases and J 11 bases, with 7 bases left between them. Germline assignment: CDR1 MNHNY and CDR2 SVGAGI (reference sequence). In DNA form, the CDR3 reads TGTGCCAGCAGTAAGACATTTCAGTACTTC. Its translation is CASSKTFQYF.